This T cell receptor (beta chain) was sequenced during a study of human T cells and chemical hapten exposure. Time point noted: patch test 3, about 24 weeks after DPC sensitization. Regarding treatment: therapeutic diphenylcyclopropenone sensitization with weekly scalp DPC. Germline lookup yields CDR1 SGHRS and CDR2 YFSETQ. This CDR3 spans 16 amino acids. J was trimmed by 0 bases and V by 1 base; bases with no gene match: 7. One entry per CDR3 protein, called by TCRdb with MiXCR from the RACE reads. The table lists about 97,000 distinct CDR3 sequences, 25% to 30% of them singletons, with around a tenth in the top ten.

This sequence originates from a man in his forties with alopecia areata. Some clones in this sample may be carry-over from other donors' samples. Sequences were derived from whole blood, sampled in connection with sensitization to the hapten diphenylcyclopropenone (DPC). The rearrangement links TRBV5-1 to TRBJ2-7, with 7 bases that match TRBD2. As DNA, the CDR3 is TGCGCCAGCAGCTTGCAGGCTAGCGGAGTCTCCTACGAGCAGTACTTC. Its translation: CASSLQASGVSYEQYF. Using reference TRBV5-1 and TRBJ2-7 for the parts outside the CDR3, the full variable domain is KAGVTQTPRYLIKTRGQQVTLSCSPISGHRSVSWYQQTPGQGLQFLFEYFSETQRNKGNFPGRFSGRQFSNSRSEMNVSTLELGDSALYLCASSLQASGVSYEQYFGPGTRLTVT.